The rows below give T cell receptor beta chains drawn from one sample of a study of regulatory T cells in long-lasting Graves disease. TCRdb reprocessed the multiplex PCR reads with MiXCR, giving one entry per CDR3 protein. The table includes approximately 300,000 distinct CDR3 sequences, 18% detected once. The sample consisted of peripheral blood mononuclear cells (PBMCs), taken at new diagnosis, from a patient treated with antithyroid drugs. The receptors stem from a female donor with Graves disease. Both conserved end residues are part of each CDR3.

TRBJ1-1	TRBV29-1	16	CSVWGWERGPATEAFF
TRBJ2-5	TRBV20-1	16	CSALPIRAGGQETQYF
TRBJ1-5	TRBV10-3	13	CAISESRDQPQHF
TRBJ2-3	TRBV11-2	13	CASSFGYRDTQYF
TRBJ1-3	TRBV19	15	CASSIGRGPGNTIYF
TRBJ2-7	TRBV9	12	CASSPDKGEQYF
TRBJ1-5	TRBV19	16	CASSARTGVRNQPQHF
TRBJ1-1	TRBV20-1	14	CSARGGALDTEAFF
TRBJ2-7	TRBV9	13	CASSLRLAGDSDF
TRBJ2-1	TRBV19	18	CASSILPLDSGRYNEQFF
TRBJ1-2	TRBV13	14	CASSATPGSTGYTF
TRBJ2-2	TRBV10-1	14	CASSDLQGPGELFF
TRBJ1-6	TRBV7-9	13	CASSLSSEAPLHF
TRBJ1-2	TRBV27	15	CASRALGAFNYGYTF
TRBJ2-2	TRBV30	14	CAWRSAPETGELFF
TRBJ2-2	TRBV6-2/TRBV6-3	15	CASSEGSGDTGELFF
TRBJ2-7	TRBV4-2	14	CASSQADTSYEQYF
TRBJ1-1	TRBV27	15	CASSSLDRANTEAFF
TRBJ1-6	TRBV12-5	12	CASAIGDSPLHF
TRBJ1-1	TRBV12-3/TRBV12-4	13	CASTLGGHTEAFF
TRBJ2-1	TRBV10-3	16	CATTLTSAYSYNEQFF
TRBJ2-7	TRBV30	12	CAWSTRFYEQYF
TRBJ1-4	TRBV6-1	14	CASSTDSLREKLFF
TRBJ1-5	TRBV18	15	CASSAGQWNNQPQHF
TRBJ2-3	TRBV12-3/TRBV12-4	15	CASSLSSGATDTQYF
TRBJ2-7	TRBV3-1	14	CASSQAGDKDEQYF
TRBJ2-1	TRBV6-5	14	CASSLRGTGGEQFF
TRBJ1-1	TRBV2	14	CASRVGQLNTEAFF
TRBJ1-5	TRBV28	20	CASSPSRIRQARDSNQPQHF
TRBJ2-5	TRBV20-1	12	CSAKLVVETQYF
TRBJ1-1	TRBV19	13	CASRPKSNTEAFF
TRBJ1-1	TRBV9	15	CASSAWTGGNTEAFF
TRBJ2-7	TRBV20-1	14	CSAISSGRGHEQYF
TRBJ2-3	TRBV19	15	CASNYGTVRTDTQYF
TRBJ2-5	TRBV5-1	13	CASSLADWETQYF
TRBJ1-1	TRBV5-1	14	CASSLAEGGKAAFF
TRBJ2-5	TRBV2	13	CASRPRREETQYF
TRBJ1-2	TRBV2	14	CASSGQTGNYGYTF
TRBJ2-1	TRBV10-3	17	CAISQGTSGSMTNEQFF
TRBJ2-5	TRBV12-3/TRBV12-4	13	CASSLGQKETQYF
TRBJ2-7	TRBV10-3	11	CAIHRGYEQYF
TRBJ2-3	TRBV27	12	CASSTIGDTQYF
TRBJ2-7	TRBV28	15	CASSLWREGVYEQYF
TRBJ2-1	TRBV28	15	CASSSPGTNHYEQFF
TRBJ2-3	TRBV28	15	CASSGLAGFTDTQYF
TRBJ2-7	TRBV4-1	16	CASSPDPPGMGYEQYF
TRBJ2-1	TRBV13	13	CASSRPLLNEQFF
TRBJ2-5	TRBV28	15	CASSSVGALQETQYF
TRBJ1-1	TRBV27	14	CASRVARDTTEAFF
TRBJ1-4	TRBV7-9	15	CASSFLEGRNEKLFF
TRBJ2-2	TRBV6-5	19	CASSYSRGRAVFDTGELFF
TRBJ1-1	TRBV12-3/TRBV12-4	15	CASSQLMGVGTEAFF
TRBJ2-1	TRBV4-1	15	CASSVRDRGDDEQFF
TRBJ2-2	TRBV6-2/TRBV6-3	15	CASIRVRQPTGELFF
TRBJ2-7	TRBV6-1	13	CASREPGGNEQYF